This record concerns one T cell receptor beta chain sequence. The RNA input was about 0.45 to 1 ug, and it was reverse transcribed with random hexamers. TCR beta CDR3 was amplified by immunoSEQ covering 54 Vbeta and 13 Jbeta. TCRdb used MiXCR to reprocess the immunoSEQ multiplex PCR reads, holding one entry per CDR3 protein. Found here are around 140,000 distinct CDR3 sequences, around 94% of them singletons; the top ten hold 0.065% to 0.1%. The data belong to a study of CD8 T cells in Susac syndrome. The V and J ends lost 3 bases and 0 bases respectively, with 6 bases between them. The CDR3 extends over 14 amino acids.

Sequencing input: CD4+ T cells from PBMCs. This receptor was identified in a human donor in good health. The rearrangement links TRBV12-3 or TRBV12-4 to TRBJ2-1; D call uncertain. Here the CDR3 reads CASSFLRSYNEQFF. In nucleotides, the CDR3 is TGTGCCAGCAGTTTCCTGCGCTCCTACAATGAGCAGTTCTTC.